This T cell receptor beta chain originates from a study of sequential checkpoint blockade in melanoma. Trimming cost V 5 bases and J 2 bases; bases outside gene matches: 5. The CDR3 is 15 residues long. The germline gives CDR1 SGHRS, CDR2 YFSETQ. The assay was immunoSEQ multiplex PCR, and TCRdb's table has in-frame clones only and misses some. The data hold roughly 20,000 clones, with less than 30% observed a single time. As for treatment: randomized to nivolumab then ipilimumab (arm A) or the reverse (arm B). Patients had received no earlier DNA-damaging chemotherapy. The sequences come from tumor tissue (inferred from file names), collected from a patient given nivolumab and ipilimumab in sequence. The genes are TRBV5-1 and TRBJ2-3, with TRBD2 matching over 10 bases. This TCR derives from a human donor with melanoma. CDR3 sequence (DNA): TGCGCCAGCAGGCTGGGACTAGCGCTCACAGATACGCAGTATTTT. Amino acids: CASRLGLALTDTQYF.